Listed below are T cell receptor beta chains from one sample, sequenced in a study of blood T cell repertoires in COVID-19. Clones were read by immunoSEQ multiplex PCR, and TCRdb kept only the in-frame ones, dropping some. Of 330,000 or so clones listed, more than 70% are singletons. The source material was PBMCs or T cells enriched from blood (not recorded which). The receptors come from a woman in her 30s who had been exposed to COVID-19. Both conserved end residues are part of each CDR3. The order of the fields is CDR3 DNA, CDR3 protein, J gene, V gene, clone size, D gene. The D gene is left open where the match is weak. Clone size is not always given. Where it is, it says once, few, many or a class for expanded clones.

CDR3nt: TGTGCCAGTAGTATAGTCGCAGGACAGGTCTATGGCTACACCTTC; CDR3aa: CASSIVAGQVYGYTF; j_gene: TRBJ1-2; v_gene: TRBV19; abundance: -; d_gene: TRBD1
CDR3nt: TGTGCCAGCACTGACCCCAATCAGGGACTCAGGGAGACCCAGTACTTC; CDR3aa: CASTDPNQGLRETQYF; j_gene: TRBJ2-5; v_gene: TRBV6-1; abundance: once; d_gene: -
CDR3nt: TGTGCCAGCTCACCAGGGACTAGCGAGAACCCCACCGGGGAGCTGTTTTTT; CDR3aa: CASSPGTSENPTGELFF; j_gene: TRBJ2-2; v_gene: TRBV18; abundance: -; d_gene: TRBD2
CDR3nt: TGTGCCAGCAGTTTATCGACCCGGGAGGGACAGGGGGCGTACGAGCAGTACTTC; CDR3aa: CASSLSTREGQGAYEQYF; j_gene: TRBJ2-7; v_gene: TRBV28; abundance: -; d_gene: TRBD1
CDR3nt: TGTGCCAGCAGCCGTTACGGGGGTGGCTACACCTTC; CDR3aa: CASSRYGGGYTF; j_gene: TRBJ1-2; v_gene: TRBV28; abundance: few; d_gene: -
CDR3nt: TGTGCCAGCAGCCAAGTGGGACAGGGGGCATTAACTGAAGCTTTCTTT; CDR3aa: CASSQVGQGALTEAFF; j_gene: TRBJ1-1; v_gene: TRBV3-1/TRBV3-2; abundance: -; d_gene: TRBD1
CDR3nt: TGTGCCAGCGGGAGCGGGGATTACAATGAGCAGTTCTTC; CDR3aa: CASGSGDYNEQFF; j_gene: TRBJ2-1; v_gene: TRBV28; abundance: -; d_gene: TRBD2
CDR3nt: TGTGCCAGCAGCGGGCGGGGGGGCAGCAATCAGCCCCAGCATTTT; CDR3aa: CASSGRGGSNQPQHF; j_gene: TRBJ1-5; v_gene: TRBV7-2; abundance: -; d_gene: -
CDR3nt: TGCGCCAGCAGCTTGGACGGGGATAGCTACAATGAGCAGTTCTTC; CDR3aa: CASSLDGDSYNEQFF; j_gene: TRBJ2-1; v_gene: TRBV5-1; abundance: -; d_gene: -
CDR3nt: TGTGCCAGCAGCTTACTAGCGGGGGACTACAATGAGCAGTTCTTC; CDR3aa: CASSLLAGDYNEQFF; j_gene: TRBJ2-1; v_gene: TRBV7-3; abundance: -; d_gene: TRBD2
CDR3nt: TGTGCCAGCAGCTTAGGATCGGCGGGAGGACTAGAGACCCAGTACTTC; CDR3aa: CASSLGSAGGLETQYF; j_gene: TRBJ2-5; v_gene: TRBV7-9; abundance: once; d_gene: TRBD2
CDR3nt: TGTGCCAGCAGCTCGCGGGCGCCTGGGGCCAACGTCCTGACTTTC; CDR3aa: CASSSRAPGANVLTF; j_gene: TRBJ2-6; v_gene: TRBV7-9; abundance: -; d_gene: -
CDR3nt: TGTGCCAGCAGTGAGGACAGAAGGGTTAATGAAAAACTGTTTTTT; CDR3aa: CASSEDRRVNEKLFF; j_gene: TRBJ1-4; v_gene: TRBV6-1; abundance: -; d_gene: -
CDR3nt: TGTGCCTGGAGTGTCCTTCCGACAGCAGCTTACCCTGGGGCCAACGTCCTGACTTTC; CDR3aa: CAWSVLPTAAYPGANVLTF; j_gene: TRBJ2-6; v_gene: TRBV30; abundance: -; d_gene: -
CDR3nt: TGTGCTAGTGGTTTGGCATTTAATGGAGGTAACTATGGCTACACCTTC; CDR3aa: CASGLAFNGGNYGYTF; j_gene: TRBJ1-2; v_gene: TRBV12-5; abundance: few; d_gene: -
CDR3nt: TGTGCCAGCAGCGTAGCTCCGTTCTTAGAGCAGTTCTTC; CDR3aa: CASSVAPFLEQFF; j_gene: TRBJ2-1; v_gene: TRBV9; abundance: -; d_gene: -
CDR3nt: TGCGCCAGCAGCTTTTCCGGGGGAGATGGGGCCAACGTCCTGACTTTC; CDR3aa: CASSFSGGDGANVLTF; j_gene: TRBJ2-6; v_gene: TRBV5-1; abundance: -; d_gene: -
CDR3nt: TGTGCCAGCAGCCAGGGTCTATGGTCACCCCTCCACTTT; CDR3aa: CASSQGLWSPLHF; j_gene: TRBJ1-6; v_gene: TRBV28; abundance: -; d_gene: -
CDR3nt: TGTGCCAGTAGCACACAGGGGGAGCAGCCCCAGCATTTT; CDR3aa: CASSTQGEQPQHF; j_gene: TRBJ1-5; v_gene: TRBV19; abundance: -; d_gene: TRBD1
CDR3nt: TGTGCCAGCAGCTGGACTAGCGGGATCTCGGGGAATACGCAGTATTTT; CDR3aa: CASSWTSGISGNTQYF; j_gene: TRBJ2-3; v_gene: TRBV2; abundance: -; d_gene: TRBD2
CDR3nt: TGTGCCAGCAGTTACTCCGGTCTAGCGGGATTGGTTGAGCAGTACTTC; CDR3aa: CASSYSGLAGLVEQYF; j_gene: TRBJ2-7; v_gene: TRBV6-5; abundance: -; d_gene: TRBD2
CDR3nt: TGTGCCAGCAGTTTTTACAGGGAAGAGACCCAGTACTTC; CDR3aa: CASSFYREETQYF; j_gene: TRBJ2-5; v_gene: TRBV12-3/TRBV12-4; abundance: -; d_gene: -
CDR3nt: TGTGCCACCAGCAGGGCATCGGGACTACCATTCTACGAGCAGTACTTC; CDR3aa: CATSRASGLPFYEQYF; j_gene: TRBJ2-7; v_gene: TRBV15; abundance: -; d_gene: TRBD2
CDR3nt: TGTGCCAGCAGCCAAGTCGGGGATGAAGCTTTCTTT; CDR3aa: CASSQVGDEAFF; j_gene: TRBJ1-1; v_gene: TRBV3-1/TRBV3-2; abundance: -; d_gene: -
CDR3nt: TGTGCCACCAGTGATATAGCGGGAGGAGGCACAGATACGCAGTATTTT; CDR3aa: CATSDIAGGGTDTQYF; j_gene: TRBJ2-3; v_gene: TRBV24-1; abundance: -; d_gene: TRBD2
CDR3nt: TGTGCCAGCAGCCCTCCACTAGCGGGAATTTCCCCAGATACGCAGTATTTT; CDR3aa: CASSPPLAGISPDTQYF; j_gene: TRBJ2-3; v_gene: TRBV28; abundance: -; d_gene: TRBD2
CDR3nt: TGTGCCAGCAGCTTAGCGTTTCTAGGGGGAGAGACCCAGTACTTC; CDR3aa: CASSLAFLGGETQYF; j_gene: TRBJ2-5; v_gene: TRBV7-2; abundance: once; d_gene: -
CDR3nt: TGTGCCAGCACCCACGACGGGTACGAGCAGTACTTC; CDR3aa: CASTHDGYEQYF; j_gene: TRBJ2-7; v_gene: TRBV6-5; abundance: -; d_gene: -
CDR3nt: TGTGCCCACCGGGGGAGGACAGGGAATTCCTACGAGCAGTACTTC; CDR3aa: CAHRGRTGNSYEQYF; j_gene: TRBJ2-7; v_gene: TRBV15; abundance: -; d_gene: TRBD1
CDR3nt: TGTGCCAGCAGCTCTACTACTAGCGGACAAGAGACCCAGTACTTC; CDR3aa: CASSSTTSGQETQYF; j_gene: TRBJ2-5; v_gene: TRBV5-6; abundance: -; d_gene: TRBD2
CDR3nt: TGTGCCAGCACCAAGGGGGGGTACGAGCAGTACTTC; CDR3aa: CASTKGGYEQYF; j_gene: TRBJ2-7; v_gene: TRBV6-5; abundance: -; d_gene: -
CDR3nt: TGTGCCAGCAGCCAAGCCGTTGTAGGGGATGCGGCTTTCTTT; CDR3aa: CASSQAVVGDAAFF; j_gene: TRBJ1-1; v_gene: TRBV3-1/TRBV3-2; abundance: -; d_gene: -
CDR3nt: TGTGCCAGCAGCTCCCAGGACAGGGGAATCTACGAGCAGTACTTC; CDR3aa: CASSSQDRGIYEQYF; j_gene: TRBJ2-7; v_gene: TRBV11-1; abundance: -; d_gene: TRBD1
CDR3nt: TGTGCCAGCAGTACGGACAAGAACACTGAAGCTTTCTTT; CDR3aa: CASSTDKNTEAFF; j_gene: TRBJ1-1; v_gene: TRBV6-5; abundance: once; d_gene: -
CDR3nt: TGTGCCAGTAGCCCAGCAGGGGGTATGGATTCACCCCTCCACTTT; CDR3aa: CASSPAGGMDSPLHF; j_gene: TRBJ1-6; v_gene: TRBV19; abundance: few; d_gene: TRBD1
CDR3nt: TGTGCCAGCAGCGTAGTTCGGGGGATGCGGCAGTTCTTC; CDR3aa: CASSVVRGMRQFF; j_gene: TRBJ2-1; v_gene: TRBV9; abundance: -; d_gene: -
CDR3nt: TGTGCCAGCTCACCACCGGGAGGTGAGCAGTTCTTC; CDR3aa: CASSPPGGEQFF; j_gene: TRBJ2-1; v_gene: TRBV18; abundance: -; d_gene: -
CDR3nt: TGTGCCAGCAGCGTAGGGAGGGAGAGAGCCAAAAACATTCAGTACTTC; CDR3aa: CASSVGRERAKNIQYF; j_gene: TRBJ2-4; v_gene: TRBV9; abundance: -; d_gene: -
CDR3nt: TGCGCCAGCAGCTTGGAAGGCAGGGCAACACGCTACGAGCAGTACTTC; CDR3aa: CASSLEGRATRYEQYF; j_gene: TRBJ2-7; v_gene: TRBV5-1; abundance: -; d_gene: -
CDR3nt: TGTGCCAGCAGTTGGACAAACATGAACACTGAAGCTTTCTTT; CDR3aa: CASSWTNMNTEAFF; j_gene: TRBJ1-1; v_gene: TRBV27; abundance: -; d_gene: -
CDR3nt: TGTGCTAGTGGTTTTGGACAGAGCACAGATACGCAGTATTTT; CDR3aa: CASGFGQSTDTQYF; j_gene: TRBJ2-3; v_gene: TRBV12-5; abundance: -; d_gene: -
CDR3nt: TGTGCCAGCAGAAGAGACACAAACACCGGGGAGCTGTTTTTT; CDR3aa: CASRRDTNTGELFF; j_gene: TRBJ2-2; v_gene: TRBV9; abundance: -; d_gene: -
CDR3nt: TGTGCCAGCAGCCAACCCTCGAGATTGTACACAGATACGCAGTATTTT; CDR3aa: CASSQPSRLYTDTQYF; j_gene: TRBJ2-3; v_gene: TRBV3-1/TRBV3-2; abundance: -; d_gene: -
CDR3nt: TGCGCCAGCAGCGCCGGACCTAGCACACCCTTCCAAGAGACCCAGTACTTC; CDR3aa: CASSAGPSTPFQETQYF; j_gene: TRBJ2-5; v_gene: TRBV5-1; abundance: -; d_gene: -
CDR3nt: TGTGCCAGCTCAGACAGGGATAACGGCGAGCAGTACTTC; CDR3aa: CASSDRDNGEQYF; j_gene: TRBJ2-7; v_gene: TRBV18; abundance: -; d_gene: TRBD1
CDR3nt: TGTGCCAGCAGTCCCCGCGGGAGAGAGACCCAGTACTTC; CDR3aa: CASSPRGRETQYF; j_gene: TRBJ2-5; v_gene: TRBV12-3/TRBV12-4; abundance: -; d_gene: TRBD2
CDR3nt: TGTGCCAGCTGGACAGCTAATGAAAAACTGTTTTTT; CDR3aa: CASWTANEKLFF; j_gene: TRBJ1-4; v_gene: TRBV27; abundance: -; d_gene: -
CDR3nt: TGCGCCAGCAGCCACTTCGCCAGGCAGGAAGACTATGGCTACACCTTC; CDR3aa: CASSHFARQEDYGYTF; j_gene: TRBJ1-2; v_gene: TRBV4-1; abundance: -; d_gene: -
CDR3nt: TGTGCCAGCAGCTTTTTCGTAGAATTCACTGAAGCTTTCTTT; CDR3aa: CASSFFVEFTEAFF; j_gene: TRBJ1-1; v_gene: TRBV7-2; abundance: -; d_gene: -
CDR3nt: TGTGCCAGCAGCTTAGCGGGACTAGCGGGAGGTGAGCAGTTCTTC; CDR3aa: CASSLAGLAGGEQFF; j_gene: TRBJ2-1; v_gene: TRBV7-2; abundance: -; d_gene: TRBD2
CDR3nt: TGTGCCTGGAGTGTAGCCCCGGGGGCCCAGTACTTC; CDR3aa: CAWSVAPGAQYF; j_gene: TRBJ2-5; v_gene: TRBV30; abundance: -; d_gene: -
CDR3nt: TGTGCCAGTAGTAATCCTAGCGGGAGCACCGGGGAGCTGTTTTTT; CDR3aa: CASSNPSGSTGELFF; j_gene: TRBJ2-2; v_gene: TRBV19; abundance: -; d_gene: TRBD2
CDR3nt: TGTGCCAGCAGCCAACTTCCCGGAAGCGGTTCTCAAGAGACCCAGTACTTC; CDR3aa: CASSQLPGSGSQETQYF; j_gene: TRBJ2-5; v_gene: TRBV3-1/TRBV3-2; abundance: -; d_gene: -
CDR3nt: TGTGCCAGCAGCCCGCGACTAGCGGGGGTTTACTACGAGCAGTACTTC; CDR3aa: CASSPRLAGVYYEQYF; j_gene: TRBJ2-7; v_gene: TRBV3-1/TRBV3-2; abundance: -; d_gene: TRBD2
CDR3nt: TGTGCCAGCAGTTCGGGGACAGGACCGAGCTCCTACGAGCAGTACTTC; CDR3aa: CASSSGTGPSSYEQYF; j_gene: TRBJ2-7; v_gene: TRBV27; abundance: few; d_gene: TRBD1